This T cell receptor (beta chain) derives from a study of blood T cell repertoires in COVID-19. For the study at large: Samples came from the United States, Italy and Spain, spanning acute and convalescent COVID-19. PBMCs, B-cell-depleted T cells, or T cells provided the cDNA or gDNA that made up the material.

Source study methods: Nucleated cell number was recorded as an estimate derived from reference gene primer amplification. Clones were sequenced by immunoSEQ multiplex PCR, and TCRdb holds only the in-frame ones, with some missing. V, J and clone size are those of that table, while D and trimming were read from the DNA. The sample carries approximately 94,000 clones, around four fifths recorded once. Sequencing used peripheral blood. The TCR sequence derives from a man between 65 and 79 years old with active or convalescent COVID-19.

CDR3 nucleotides: TGTGCCACTTCGAAGGGACTATCTGTCTACGAGCAGTACTTC. It specifies CATSKGLSVYEQYF. The genes are TRBV15 and TRBJ2-7, with 7 bases aligning to TRBD2. The J segment lost 3 bases and the V segment lost 9 bases, leaving 11 bases of the junction unmatched. This CDR3 spans 14 amino acids. CDR1 LNHNV and CDR2 YYDKDF come from the germline V gene (reference sequence).